These 12 T cell receptor beta chains share one sample of origin, sequenced in a study of blood T cells in healthy people across ages. A J-beta primer mix and a sample-barcoded 5' primer were used in a second PCR of roughly 6 to 11 cycles. TCRdb called the 5' RACE reads again in MiXCR, with one record for every CDR3 protein. This sample yields 1.5 million to 2 million distinct CDR3 sequences, of which roughly 27% are seen a single time; 6.5% to 8.5% belongs to the top ten. The specimen was blood. These receptor sequences come from a woman aged 25 to 39 in good health.

J is TRBJ2-5 and V is TRBV3-1; D may correspond to TRBD1 or TRBD2 (5 bases each). The J call could be wrong; TRBJ2-7 is a better fit for the DNA end. This CDR3 has 12 residues. Germline loops: CDR1 LGHDT, CDR2 YNNKEL (reference sequence). CDR3 sequence: CASTQRGYEQYF. The CDR3, as DNA: TGTGCCAGCACCCAGAGGGGTTACGAGCAGTACTTC.

The chain carries TRBV18 and TRBJ2-1; D is perhaps TRBD1 or TRBD2 (6 bases each). This CDR3 region has 13 residues. Between the trimmed V and J ends, which lost 5 bases and 5 bases, there was a span of 10 bases. From germline, CDR1 is KGHSH and CDR2 LQKENI. In nucleotides, the CDR3 is TGTGCCAGCTCAACGGGGGCAGACAATGAGCAGTTCTTC. Protein: CASSTGADNEQFF.

A few counts support this clonotype. The rearrangement joins TRBV10-3 to TRBJ2-3; 8 nucleotides line up with TRBD2. The junction had 13 bases not matched to a gene; V was cut back by 8 bases and J by 6 bases. CDR1 is ENHRY and CDR2 is SYGVKD in the germline V gene. This CDR3 has 15 amino acids. This CDR3 is CAIGDNSGEADTQYF. Written as DNA, the CDR3 is TGTGCCATCGGCGACAATAGCGGGGAGGCTGATACGCAGTATTTT.

The chain carries TRBV4-2 and TRBJ2-7; no definite D call. V was shortened by 1 base and J by 4 bases, with 11 bases between the two germline ends. Germline values: CDR1 LGHNA, CDR2 YNFKEQ. This CDR3 has 14 amino acids. The CDR3 DNA reads as TGTGCCAGCAGCCAAGTTTCCTTTCAATACGAGCAGTACTTC. Encoded protein: CASSQVSFQYEQYF.

This clonotype was found a few times. J is TRBJ2-3 and V is TRBV5-1, with TRBD2 identical over 9 bases. Germline lookup yields CDR1 SGHRS and CDR2 YFSETQ. V lost 3 bases and J lost 4; bases outside the gene matches: 6. CDR3 length: 15 amino acids. The CDR3 here is CASSSAGGQADTQYF. The CDR3 nucleotides are TGCGCCAGCAGCTCCGCGGGGGGGCAAGCAGATACGCAGTATTTT.

This clonotype was picked up a small number of times. The V call is TRBV10-3, the J call TRBJ1-3; unclear D gene. The CDR3 spans 13 residues. Germline lookup yields CDR1 ENHRY and CDR2 SYGVKD. The V gene lost 5 bases and the J gene lost 7 bases, with 12 bases spanning the gap. The CDR3 DNA reads as TGTGCCATCAGTATCGAGCTAGTGAACACCATATATTTT. Protein: CAISIELVNTIYF.

This clonotype occurred many times. The chain recombines TRBV29-1 with TRBJ1-4; D might be TRBD1 (5 bases). Trimming removed 4 bases from V and 8 bases from J, with 14 bases in between. This CDR3 region has 13 residues. CDR1 is SQVTM, CDR2 ANQGSEA, per germline. DNA of the CDR3: TGCAGCGTTGCCCTCCTGAAGGGGGAAAAACTGTTTTTT. This codes for CSVALLKGEKLFF.

The chain recombines TRBV7-2 with TRBJ1-4, with D possibly being TRBD1 (6 bases). This CDR3 has 14 amino acids. In germline, CDR1 is SGHTA, CDR2 FQGNSA. Between the trimmed V and J ends, which lost 5 bases and 3 bases, there was a span of 10 bases. CDR3 protein: CASSPDSSNEKLFF. The CDR3 DNA sequence: TGTGCCAGCAGCCCGGACAGCTCTAATGAAAAACTGTTTTTT.

The chain links TRBV12-3 or TRBV12-4 to TRBJ2-2; 11 bases align to TRBD2. CDR3 length equals 16 residues. J lost 5 bases, V lost 7 bases, and 9 bases had no gene match. CDR3 sequence reads: CASILLAGANTGELFF. In DNA form, the CDR3 reads TGTGCCAGCATCTTACTAGCGGGGGCAAATACCGGGGAGCTGTTTTTT.

This chain links TRBV5-1 with TRBJ2-2; 7 nucleotides agree with TRBD2. Per the germline V gene, CDR1 is SGHRS and CDR2 is YFSETQ. Germline trimming cut 4 bases from V and 9 bases from J; bases unmatched to any gene: 15. This CDR3 has 16 residues. CDR3 nucleotide sequence: TGCGCCAGCAGCATAGACCTGCGGGCTAGCGGTTGGGAGCTGTTTTTT. It encodes CASSIDLRASGWELFF.

The rearrangement links TRBV5-1 to TRBJ2-4, with 8 positions matching TRBD1. The CDR3 runs 14 residues. Trimming took 0 bases from V and 13 from J; bases not matched to a gene: 9. Per germline, CDR1 SGHRS and CDR2 YFSETQ. CDR3 protein: CASSLVQGAREQYF. The CDR3 nucleotides are TGCGCCAGCAGCTTGGTGCAGGGGGCCAGGGAGCAGTACTTC.

The V call is TRBV20-1, the J call TRBJ1-2; 11 nucleotides line up with TRBD1. Germline V gene lookup returns CDR1 DFQATT and CDR2 SNEGSKA (reference sequence). The CDR3 sequence is 13 residues long. J gave up 8 bases and V 1 base, and 3 bases lay outside the gene matches. Here the CDR3 reads CSARADRGRGYTF. Here the CDR3 DNA reads TGCAGTGCTAGAGCGGACAGGGGGCGCGGCTACACCTTC.